The clone carrying this T cell receptor (gamma chain) is categorized as large. TCRdb repeated clone calling on the reads with CATT. The data hold a few hundred gamma-chain clones, with 43% observed a single time. The record originates from a study of gamma-delta chains in newborns, infants, children. This CDR3 contains 17 residues. Germline-derived CDR1 and CDR2 are GITISATS and ISYDGTV (reference sequence). Unmatched junction bases numbered 8, after V lost 0 bases and J lost 9 bases. Sequenced sample: blood. The chain has TRGV9 and TRGJP. Here the J gene was assigned by germline matching of the DNA, as TCRdb has none. The TCR sequence derives from a child who was a newborn, infant or young child, either healthy, febrile or measles-vaccinated (not recorded which). Here the CDR3 reads CALWEVLSGLGKKIKVF. CDR3 bases: TGTGCCTTGTGGGAGGTGCTCTCAGGGTTGGGCAAAAAAATCAAGGTATTT.